Below, 24 T cell receptor beta chains from the same sample are listed, as sequenced in a study of CD8 T cells in ankylosing spondylitis. Using its own MiXCR run on the 5' RACE reads, TCRdb lists one record per CDR3 protein. In the table there are fewer than 150,000 distinct CDR3 sequences, 5.5% to 7.5% of which are singletons. Sequencing used blood, either unsorted or a sorted T cell fraction (not recorded which). Every receptor here comes from a female donor with ankylosing spondylitis or in good health (not recorded which).

This clonotype was seen many times. The CDR3 loop is CSAQVGVNPYNEQFF. The CDR3 bases are TGCAGCGCCCAAGTAGGCGTCAACCCTTACAATGAGCAGTTCTTC. The gene calls are TRBV29-1 and TRBJ2-1, with D uncertain. This CDR3 has 15 residues. Trimming stripped 7 bases from V and 4 bases from J, with 20 bases between. In germline, CDR1 is SQVTM, CDR2 ANQGSEA.

At least ten counts were recorded for this clonotype. This chain uses TRBV12-3 or TRBV12-4 with TRBJ1-4, with 7 bases lining up with TRBD1. The CDR3 length is 14 residues. V dropped 7 bases and J dropped 4; count of bases not matched to a gene: 6. CDR3 DNA: TGTGCCAGCAATCGACAGGGAGTTAATGAAAAACTGTTTTTT. Amino acids: CASNRQGVNEKLFF.

This clonotype has ten or more counts. CDR3 in DNA: TGTGCCAGCAGTTTCGGCAGGGACATCTATGGCTACACCTTC. This gives the protein CASSFGRDIYGYTF. The rearrangement links TRBV12-3 or TRBV12-4 to TRBJ1-2; D is perhaps TRBD1 (6 bases). There are 14 residues in the CDR3. Trimming removed 3 bases at V and 4 bases at J, with 12 bases between.

In this sample, this clonotype turned up many times. V is TRBV20-1 and J is TRBJ2-7; 8 bases are a match to TRBD2. V shed 6 bases and J 2 bases; nucleotides not matched to a gene: 12. In germline, CDR1 is DFQATT, CDR2 SNEGSKA (reference sequence). The CDR3 is made up of 15 amino acids. The CDR3 region is CSAQVGGGKPYEQYF. The CDR3 DNA sequence: TGCAGTGCACAGGTCGGGGGGGGGAAACCCTACGAGCAGTACTTC.

This chain uses TRBV6-5 with TRBJ1-1; no firm D call. Germline loops: CDR1 MNHEY, CDR2 SVGAGI. V was trimmed by 7 bases and J by 0 bases, leaving 12 bases between them. The CDR3 runs to 14 residues. The CDR3 region is CASNYRGVNTEAFF. DNA for the CDR3: TGTGCCAGCAATTATCGGGGTGTGAACACTGAAGCTTTCTTT.

This clonotype was recorded at least ten times. CDR3 residues: CASSLGGGQLAGAYNEQFF. DNA for the CDR3: TGTGCCAGCAGCTTAGGGGGCGGCCAACTTGCCGGGGCCTACAATGAGCAGTTCTTC. The chain has TRBV11-2 and TRBJ2-1; D assignment may be TRBD1 or TRBD2 (5 bases each). Trimming cost V 1 base and J 2 bases, with 21 bases left between them. Germline V CDR1 and CDR2: SGHAT, FQNNGV. CDR3 length: 19 amino acids.

In this sample, this clonotype turned up a few times. The genes are TRBV6-2 or TRBV6-3 and TRBJ1-1; D not certain. CDR3 length: 13 residues. Looked up from germline, CDR1 is MNHEY and CDR2 is SVGEGT. V shed 7 bases and J shed 3 bases, with 12 bases lying between them. CDR3 nucleotide sequence: TGTGCCAGCAAAACCTGGGATTACACTGAAGCTTTCTTT. This translates into CASKTWDYTEAFF.

At least ten counts were recorded for this clonotype. The chain uses TRBV11-2 and TRBJ2-3; 7 nucleotides match TRBD1. In germline, CDR1 is SGHAT, CDR2 FQNNGV. V shed 6 bases and J 4 bases; nucleotides not matched to a gene: 1. The CDR3 covers 12 residues. The CDR3 loop reads CASSRGPDTQYF. The CDR3 nucleotides are TGTGCCAGCAGTAGGGGGCCAGATACGCAGTATTTT.

In its sample, this clonotype was seen a few times. The rearrangement links TRBV7-9 to TRBJ1-2; 9 bases are shared with TRBD1. This CDR3 is built from 12 residues. Unmatched junction bases numbered 2, after V lost 4 bases and J lost 8 bases. CDR1 SEHNR and CDR2 FQNEAQ come from the germline V gene (reference sequence). The CDR3 DNA is TGTGCCAGCAGCTCGGACAGGGGCGGCTACACCTTC. This sequence encodes CASSSDRGGYTF.

A note on this clonotype: The junction does not match germline at one end; this may be a read error. The chain carries TRBV27 and TRBJ2-1, with 8 bases aligning to TRBD1. CDR1 is MNHEY and CDR2 is SMNVEV in the germline V gene (reference sequence). CDR3 length: 16 amino acids. CDR3 loop: CARSSIFRQGSDEQFF. The CDR3 nucleotides read TGTGCCCGCAGTTCAATCTTTCGACAGGGGAGCGATGAGCAGTTCTTC.

In this sample, this clonotype turned up many times. The chain combines TRBV29-1 with TRBJ2-1, with 8 bases matching TRBD2. The junction had 5 bases not matched to a gene; V was cut back by 7 bases and J by 0 bases. Germline CDR1 reads SQVTM; CDR2 reads ANQGSEA. The CDR3 loop spans 14 amino acids. CDR3 in amino acids: CSAPTSGSYNEQFF. DNA for the CDR3: TGCAGCGCGCCCACTAGCGGCTCCTACAATGAGCAGTTCTTC.

This clonotype was seen many times. The rearrangement joins TRBV20-1 to TRBJ2-1, with D maybe TRBD1 (6 bases). CDR1 is DFQATT and CDR2 is SNEGSKA in the germline V gene (reference sequence). The length of the CDR3 is 15 residues. V lost 6 bases and J lost 5, with 20 bases in between. Here the CDR3 reads CSAFHQGSMDNEQFF. The CDR3 nucleotides read TGCAGTGCCTTTCATCAGGGGTCAATGGACAATGAGCAGTTCTTC.

This clonotype was observed many times. This chain uses TRBV5-1 with TRBJ2-7; D may be TRBD1 or TRBD2 (5 bases each). The germline V gene encodes CDR1 SGHRS and CDR2 YFSETQ. V lost 0 bases and J lost 7, with 8 bases in between. This CDR3 is 12 amino acids long. The CDR3 protein is CASSLAWGEQYF. The CDR3 coding sequence is TGCGCCAGCAGCTTGGCCTGGGGGGAGCAGTACTTC. The full variable domain, in which reference TRBV5-1 and TRBJ2-7 provide the parts outside the CDR3, is KAGVTQTPRYLIKTRGQQVTLSCSPISGHRSVSWYQQTPGQGLQFLFEYFSETQRNKGNFPGRFSGRQFSNSRSEMNVSTLELGDSALYLCASSLAWGEQYFGPGTRLTVT.

This clonotype was counted many times. The chain links TRBV15 to TRBJ2-2; D is uncertain. The ends were cut back, 0 bases at V and 4 bases at J, with 6 bases in the middle. CDR1 is LNHNV and CDR2 is YYDKDF in the germline V gene (reference sequence). The CDR3 consists of 14 residues. Here the CDR3 reads CATSRDGSTGELFF. The CDR3 DNA reads TGTGCCACCAGCAGAGATGGCAGCACCGGGGAGCTGTTTTTT.

Many counts were recorded for this clonotype. The V and J genes are TRBV11-1 and TRBJ1-5; 8 bases agree with TRBD1. Germline CDR1 and CDR2: SGHAT and FQDESV (reference sequence). This CDR3 region has 19 residues. The V segment lost 3 bases and the J segment 0 bases; nucleotides outside the gene matches: 13. The CDR3 is CASSFFGQGGYGSNQPQHF. In DNA, the CDR3 is TGTGCCAGCAGCTTTTTCGGACAGGGAGGATACGGTAGCAATCAGCCCCAGCATTTT.

This clonotype was counted ten times or more. The chain uses TRBV20-1 and TRBJ1-1, with 11 nucleotides matching TRBD1. J lost 6 bases, V lost 6 bases, and 6 bases had no gene match. CDR1 and CDR2 from the germline V gene are DFQATT and SNEGSKA (reference sequence). The CDR3 consists of 13 residues. CDR3 sequence (DNA): TGCAGTGCGACCGGGACAGGGGGTTCTGAAGCTTTCTTT. Amino acid sequence: CSATGTGGSEAFF.

This clonotype occurred many times. This chain links TRBV7-2 with TRBJ1-1; 7 bases agree with TRBD1. Germline V CDR1 and CDR2: SGHTA, FQGNSA. Unmatched junction bases numbered 10, after V lost 5 bases and J lost 1 base. The CDR3 covers 16 residues. DNA of the CDR3: TGTGCCAGCAGCCGAGGCACAGGGGCCTCGAACACTGAAGCTTTCTTT. It specifies CASSRGTGASNTEAFF.

This clonotype was seen many times. The chain combines TRBV5-6 with TRBJ2-5; TRBD1 might be the D (7 bases). V lost 1 base to trimming and J lost 4 bases, with 14 bases between them. From germline, CDR1 is SGHDT and CDR2 YYEEEE. CDR3 length equals 15 residues. The CDR3 DNA reads as TGTGCCAGCAGCTTGCAGGGGGAGGTACGAGAGACCCAGTACTTC. Translated: CASSLQGEVRETQYF.

This clonotype was recorded many times. The gene calls are TRBV29-1 and TRBJ2-2; D is unresolved. CDR3 length: 12 amino acids. Germline lookup yields CDR1 SQVTM and CDR2 ANQGSEA. Trimming removed 0 bases from V and 3 bases from J, with 2 bases in between. CDR3 amino acids: CSVEDDTGELFF. The CDR3 DNA follows: TGCAGCGTTGAAGATGACACCGGGGAGCTGTTTTTT.

There are a few counts of this clonotype. The rearrangement links TRBV11-2 to TRBJ1-6, with D unclear. Germline lookup yields CDR1 SGHAT and CDR2 FQNNGV. V gave up 2 bases and J gave up 7 bases, with 12 bases separating them. CDR3 length equals 15 residues. CDR3 loop: CASSLKGLLNSPLHF. CDR3 nucleotides: TGTGCCAGCAGCTTAAAAGGTCTTTTAAATTCACCCCTCCACTTT.

There are many counts of this clonotype. The chain joins TRBV25-1 to TRBJ2-1; D remains unclear. The CDR3 runs to 11 residues. Trimming cost V 0 bases and J 6 bases, with 0 bases left between them. The germline CDR1 and CDR2 sequences are MGHDK and SYGVNS. The CDR3 protein is CASSEYNEQFF. The DNA for the CDR3 is TGTGCCAGCAGTGAATACAATGAGCAGTTCTTC.

This clonotype was counted many times. V usage is TRBV5-1 and J usage is TRBJ1-2; D unclear. Germline V CDR1 and CDR2: SGHRS, YFSETQ. Trimming took 4 bases from V and 2 from J, leaving 12 bases between them. The CDR3 is made up of 14 amino acids. The CDR3 sequence: CASSRRQGNYGYTF. The CDR3 coding sequence is TGCGCCAGCAGCCGTAGGCAAGGAAACTATGGCTACACCTTC.

This clonotype came up many times. The chain combines TRBV28 with TRBJ1-5; TRBD1 matches at 7 bases. Germline lookup yields CDR1 MDHEN and CDR2 SYDVKM. Trimming took 3 bases from V and 0 from J; bases not matched to a gene: 20. CDR3 length equals 21 residues. CDR3: CASSFQLDSMTGYFSNQPQHF. The CDR3, as DNA: TGTGCCAGCAGTTTTCAACTCGATTCGATGACAGGGTATTTTAGCAATCAGCCCCAGCATTTT.

This clonotype has at least ten counts. The V and J genes are TRBV12-3 or TRBV12-4 and TRBJ2-3; maybe TRBD2 (6 bases). The CDR3 runs 13 residues. The germline V and J ends were trimmed by 8 bases and 8 bases, with 17 bases remaining between them. CDR3 sequence: CASREGVGGTQYF. CDR3 nucleotide sequence: TGTGCCAGCCGCGAAGGGGTCGGGGGTACGCAGTATTTT.